This T cell receptor beta chain was profiled in a study of blood T cell repertoires in COVID-19 (dated by TCRdb to about 2020). Study-level background: Collaborator samples came from the United States, Italy and Spain and covered acute and convalescent phases of COVID-19. The material from the prospective study consisted of cDNA or gDNA derived from T cells, B-cell-depleted T cells, or PBMCs. Deeply sampled blood TCRbeta repertoires from subjects exposed to, actively infected with, or recovered from COVID-19 were included in the dataset. The repertoires were released in a freely available public database meant as a resource for research on the immune response to SARS-CoV-2. The samples were drawn from the first 160 participants of the ongoing ImmuneRACE study and from 950 to 1,500 subjects provided by 6 global collaborators. A de-identified subject ID, COVID-19 status, age in years and sex were almost always included in the sample metadata. Where HLA class I and class II types were available, the types were taken from metadata supplied by the sample provider, not from assay-based typing.

V lost 6 bases and J lost 9 bases, and the count of bases not matched to a germline gene is 7. There are 14 amino acids in the CDR3, from cysteine to phenylalanine inclusive. Only the CDR3 portion is preserved as DNA: 42 bases, with reading frame beginning at the first base. From the germline V gene, CDR1 is SGHTA and CDR2 is FQGNSA. Collaborating institutions collected whole blood in K2EDTA tubes following their own protocols. For TCRbeta analysis, collaborators shipped samples in one of three forms: frozen whole blood, isolated PBMCs, or DNA extracted from either of those sample types. TCRbeta CDR3 regions were amplified from genomic DNA by means of the immunoSEQ Assay, a bias-controlled multiplex PCR. The paper's processing steps were these. The number of nucleated cells in each sample was estimated from the amplification of reference gene primers within the assay. To quantify the absolute abundance of each unique TCRbeta CDR3 rearrangement, sequence reads were collapsed and filtered. For each sample, productive Simpson clonality was calculated as the square root of Simpson's diversity index over productive rearrangements. In TCRdb, the immuneACCESS table is reduced to in-frame sequences with V and J assigned. These tables do not hold every clone; where another copy was compared, an unresolved V gene accounts for under half, and the others remain unexplained. V, J and clone size derive from that table, while D and trimming were established from the DNA sequence. This sample lists approximately 100,000 clones; about four fifths were detected once. About 6.3% of the sample comes from the top ten.

On this clone itself: What antigen it recognizes has not been identified. No per-base quality is available; no much larger clone lies one base away.

The paper as a whole reports these results and caveats: How much clinical and demographic metadata was included differed by source and by participant, and the metadata was provided uncurated.

This chain joins TRBV7-2 to TRBJ1-6, with 8 bases in between that match TRBD1. Sequences were obtained from peripheral blood. This TCR was sampled from a man aged 55 to 70 with acute or convalescent COVID-19. The DNA is TGTGCCAGCAGTTCGACAGGGGAAGGTTCACCCCTCCACTTT. This encodes CASSSTGEGSPLHF.